A single sample gave rise to the 26 T cell receptor beta chains below, sequenced in a study of T-cell memory formation after mild COVID-19. TCRdb re-analysed the 5' RACE reads in MiXCR, keeping a single row per CDR3 protein. The data contain about 110,000 distinct CDR3 sequences, roughly 12% of them singletons. The specimen was PBMCs or a T cell subset sorted from them (not recorded which). These receptor sequences come from an adult woman who had mild COVID-19 (a few samples of this study predate the infection). Cell type and time point are not known.

This clonotype was picked up a small number of times. The rearrangement links TRBV6-2 or TRBV6-3 to TRBJ1-1; D is possibly TRBD1 (5 bases). V was clipped by 4 bases and J by 1 base, with 22 bases between them. CDR3 length: 18 amino acids. Germline assignment: CDR1 MNHEY and CDR2 SVGEGT. In nucleotides, the CDR3 is TGTGCCAGCAGTTGGGTATACCGGGACCGCGGGCCGAACACTGAAGCTTTCTTT. This codes for CASSWVYRDRGPNTEAFF.

This clonotype was picked up a small number of times. The rearrangement links TRBV5-6 to TRBJ1-1; possible D gene TRBD1, 6 bases. The V gene lost 2 bases and the J gene lost 1 base, with 12 bases spanning the gap. Per the germline V gene, CDR1 is SGHDT and CDR2 is YYEEEE. This CDR3 has 15 residues. The CDR3 DNA is TGTGCCAGCAGCTTTCCATCAGGGGAGAACACTGAAGCTTTCTTT. Translation gives CASSFPSGENTEAFF.

This clonotype was seen a few times. The chain employs TRBV12-3 or TRBV12-4 and TRBJ1-1, with a tentative D call TRBD1 (5 bases). The CDR3 sequence is 13 residues long. Between the trimmed V and J ends, which lost 5 bases and 6 bases, there was a span of 13 bases. CDR3: CASSPPGSAEAFF. The CDR3 DNA reads TGTGCCAGCAGTCCCCCAGGGTCGGCTGAAGCTTTCTTT.

This clonotype was detected ten times or more. The gene calls are TRBV9 and TRBJ2-3, with D unresolved. Germline V lookup: CDR1 SGDLS, CDR2 YYNGEE. Trimming cost V 0 bases and J 0 bases, with 14 bases left between them. The CDR3 covers 17 residues. CDR3 sequence: CASSVATVTTSTDTQYF. The CDR3 bases are TGTGCCAGCAGCGTAGCTACGGTCACTACTAGCACAGATACGCAGTATTTT.

This clonotype was observed a few times. V gene TRBV2 combines with J gene TRBJ2-1, with 13 positions matching TRBD2. Trimming cost V 7 bases and J 6 bases; bases outside gene matches: 6. CDR1 and CDR2 from the germline V gene are SNHLY and FYNNEI. CDR3 length: 15 amino acids. The CDR3 region is CASKSRTSGSNEQFF. The CDR3 DNA reads TGTGCCAGCAAATCCCGGACTAGCGGGAGCAATGAGCAGTTCTTC. Looking up the rest from reference TRBV2 and TRBJ2-1 gives the full variable domain: EPEVTQTPSHQVTQMGQEVILRCVPISNHLYFYWYRQILGQKVEFLVSFYNNEISEKSEIFDDQFSVERPDGSNFTLKIRSTKLEDSAMYFCASKSRTSGSNEQFFGPGTRLTVL.

V is TRBV11-2 and J is TRBJ2-7; no definite D call. Germline assignment: CDR1 SGHAT and CDR2 FQNNGV. V lost 2 bases and J 2 bases, leaving 10 bases between the germline ends. This CDR3 is 14 amino acids long. The CDR3 DNA is TGTGCCAGCAGCTTATCGGCTGAACCCTACGAGCAGTACTTC. It codes for CASSLSAEPYEQYF.

This clonotype has only a few counts. The V gene is TRBV7-9, the J gene TRBJ1-1; no reliable D call. Germline CDR1 SEHNR, CDR2 FQNEAQ (reference sequence). The CDR3 sequence is 12 residues long. Between the trimmed V and J ends, which lost 4 bases and 6 bases, there was a span of 9 bases. Written as DNA, the CDR3 is TGTGCCAGCAGCTCTAACTCGGCTGAAGCTTTCTTT. It is translated as CASSSNSAEAFF.

The chain links TRBV7-9 to TRBJ2-2, with 8 bases that match TRBD2. The CDR3 is 16 residues long. Germline V gene data show CDR1 as SEHNR and CDR2 as FQNEAQ (reference sequence). V shed 2 bases and J 4 bases; nucleotides not matched to a gene: 6. CDR3 sequence reads: CASSLSREGSTGELFF. The CDR3 coding sequence is TGTGCCAGCAGCTTATCTCGGGAGGGTAGCACCGGGGAGCTGTTTTTT.

The chain uses TRBV3-1 and TRBJ2-2; TRBD2 is a possible D gene (6 bases). The germline CDR1 and CDR2 sequences are LGHDT and YNNKEL (reference sequence). This CDR3 contains 18 residues. Trimming removed 0 bases at V and 1 base at J, with 15 bases between. CDR3: CASSQDASSGWNTGELFF. As DNA, the CDR3 is TGTGCCAGCAGCCAAGATGCGTCCAGCGGGTGGAACACCGGGGAGCTGTTTTTT.

The rearrangement uses TRBV12-3 or TRBV12-4 and TRBJ2-5, with D uncertain. Trimming removed 8 bases at V and 0 bases at J, with 7 bases between. The CDR3 runs to 12 residues. The CDR3 loop reads CASAGDQETQYF. CDR3 nucleotide sequence: TGTGCCAGCGCAGGCGACCAAGAGACCCAGTACTTC.

The rearrangement uses TRBV6-5 and TRBJ2-3, with TRBD2 as a possible D gene (5 bases). The CDR3 is 12 amino acids. CDR1 is MNHEY and CDR2 is SVGAGI in the germline V gene. The CDR3 nucleotides are TGTGGCTCCGGGATAAGCACAGATACGCAGTATTTT. Its protein product is CGSGISTDTQYF.

The CDR3 region is CASNLFHVSGNTIYF. The CDR3 nucleotides read TGTGCCAGCAACCTTTTCCACGTCTCTGGAAACACCATATATTTT. This chain joins TRBV6-5 and TRBJ1-3; D is uncertain. The V gene's germline CDR1 is MNHEY and CDR2 SVGAGI. This CDR3 region has 15 residues. The V and J ends lost 7 bases and 0 bases respectively, with 13 bases between them.

This sequence joins TRBV12-3 or TRBV12-4 and TRBJ1-2, with D possibly matching TRBD1 (5 bases). This CDR3 contains 15 residues. The V and J ends lost 5 bases and 1 base respectively, with 14 bases between them. CDR3 in DNA: TGTGCCAGCAGTCCTTCCTTGACAGATAACTATGGCTACACCTTC. Translation: CASSPSLTDNYGYTF.

This clonotype has only a few counts. The chain carries TRBV9 and TRBJ2-3, with D tentatively TRBD1 (5 bases). The CDR3 sequence is 14 residues long. Germline assignment: CDR1 SGDLS and CDR2 YYNGEE. The V gene lost 3 bases and the J gene lost 4 bases, with 12 bases spanning the gap. The CDR3, as DNA: TGTGCCAGCAGCGCCGGACAAGGGGCAGATACGCAGTATTTT. It yields the protein CASSAGQGADTQYF.

The CDR3 DNA reads as TGTGCCAGCACCCCCGACGCTGTTCACTATGGCTACACCTTC. Its translation is CASTPDAVHYGYTF. The rearrangement links TRBV12-3 or TRBV12-4 to TRBJ1-2; unclear D gene. The CDR3 totals 14 residues. Trimming took off 7 bases at V and 3 bases at J, with 15 bases between the two ends.

The genes are TRBV7-9 and TRBJ2-3; tentatively, D is TRBD1 or TRBD2 (5 bases each). The CDR3 contains 17 residues. The ends were cut back, 4 bases at V and 2 bases at J, with 19 bases in the middle. Germline assignment: CDR1 SEHNR and CDR2 FQNEAQ (reference sequence). The CDR3 coding sequence is TGTGCCAGCAGCTCTAATAAGCCCCGGGGCCTCACAGATACGCAGTATTTT. The encoded protein is CASSSNKPRGLTDTQYF.

This chain joins TRBV27 and TRBJ2-1, with D perhaps matching TRBD1 (6 bases). Trimming took 5 bases from V and 8 from J, leaving 16 bases between them. This CDR3 has 14 amino acids. Germline V lookup: CDR1 MNHEY, CDR2 SMNVEV (reference sequence). As DNA, the CDR3 is TGTGCCAGCAGTCCTCGACAGGTTCGCGATGAGCAGTTCTTC. It encodes CASSPRQVRDEQFF.

This clonotype has more than one count but fewer than ten. The V call is TRBV7-2, the J call TRBJ2-3; the match to TRBD2 covers 8 bases. The CDR3 spans 16 residues. After removal of 0 bases from V and 0 bases from J, the junction contained 2 bases not matched to a gene. Germline CDR1 SGHTA, CDR2 FQGNSA. CDR3 region: CASSLAQRGSTDTQYF. The CDR3 DNA is TGTGCCAGCAGCTTAGCCCAGCGGGGGAGCACAGATACGCAGTATTTT.

About this clonotype itself: Its ends do not fully match the called genes, so a read error is possible. The chain joins TRBV10-3 to TRBJ2-5; the D is unclear. Germline CDR1 reads ENHRY; CDR2 reads SYGVKD. The CDR3 has 16 residues. CDR3 in amino acids: CAISEEGISPSETRYF. The CDR3 DNA reads as TGTGCCATCAGTGAGGAAGGGATCTCCCCCTCAGAGACCCGGTACTTC.

This clonotype turned up a few times. The chain links TRBV27 to TRBJ2-7; a possible D gene is TRBD1 (6 bases). The V gene lost 6 bases and the J gene lost 5 bases, with 11 bases spanning the gap. Germline V CDR1 and CDR2: MNHEY, SMNVEV (reference sequence). The CDR3 is made up of 12 amino acids. The CDR3: CASSDRINEQYF. CDR3 in DNA: TGTGCCAGCAGCGACAGGATAAACGAGCAGTACTTC.

V is TRBV7-9 and J is TRBJ2-5; 13 positions agree with TRBD2. The CDR3 totals 17 residues. Trimming took 5 bases from V and 0 from J; bases not matched to a gene: 6. Germline V gives CDR1 SEHNR, CDR2 FQNEAQ (reference sequence). CDR3 nucleotide sequence: TGTGCCAGCAGCCCCGGACTAGCGGGAGCGTACCAAGAGACCCAGTACTTC. It yields the protein CASSPGLAGAYQETQYF.

This chain joins TRBV5-6 and TRBJ2-7; the match to TRBD1 covers 7 bases. V was clipped by 5 bases and J by 2 bases; unmatched bases: 7. From germline, CDR1 is SGHDT and CDR2 YYEEEE. The CDR3 consists of 14 residues. The CDR3 DNA follows: TGTGCCAGCAGTCATAGACAGGGAACCTACGAGCAGTACTTC. This translates into CASSHRQGTYEQYF.

This clonotype was observed a handful of times. V and J are TRBV4-1 and TRBJ2-1; D is uncertain. The ends were cut back, 4 bases at V and 0 bases at J, with 19 bases in the middle. CDR3 size: 18 residues. Per germline, CDR1 MGHRA and CDR2 YSYEKL. CDR3 in amino acids: CASSPSGSGRSSYNEQFF. CDR3 nucleotides: TGCGCCAGCAGCCCAAGTGGGTCCGGACGGAGCTCCTACAATGAGCAGTTCTTC.

V is TRBV2 and J is TRBJ2-3; 8 bases are a match to TRBD2. V shed 2 bases and J 1 base; nucleotides not matched to a gene: 2. This CDR3 comprises 15 residues. The germline gives CDR1 SNHLY, CDR2 FYNNEI. The CDR3 nucleotides read TGTGCCAGCAGTGAAACAGCGGGGGGCACAGATACGCAGTATTTT. This codes for CASSETAGGTDTQYF.

This clonotype was counted between two and nine times. J is TRBJ2-3 and V is TRBV27; D is undetermined. This CDR3 has 14 residues. Trimming took 2 bases from V and 1 from J, leaving 7 bases between them. CDR1 and CDR2 from the germline V gene are MNHEY and SMNVEV (reference sequence). CDR3 in amino acids: CASSLVSRTDTQYF. The CDR3 nucleotides are TGTGCCAGCAGTTTAGTCAGCCGCACAGATACGCAGTATTTT.

J is TRBJ2-7 and V is TRBV13; D perhaps matches TRBD1 (7 bases). Germline CDR1 and CDR2: PRHDT and FYEKMQ (reference sequence). Between the trimmed V and J ends, which lost 4 bases and 2 bases, there was a span of 12 bases. The CDR3 consists of 14 residues. CDR3 in amino acids: CASSSPGGTYEQYF. For the CDR3, the DNA is TGTGCCAGCAGCTCTCCAGGGGGGACCTACGAGCAGTACTTC.